The present TCR beta chain was sequenced within a study of cytomegalovirus exposure and HLA in healthy donors. V was pared by 3 bases and J by 4 bases, with 12 bases between. CDR3 size: 14 residues. Per germline, CDR1 MNHEY and CDR2 SMNVEV (reference sequence). The PCR employed 60 Vbeta primers together with 13 Jbeta primers. This table comes from immunoSEQ multiplex PCR, and its TCRdb copy is limited to in-frame clones, with some not included. The sample has about 37,000 clones, around two thirds seen once. A word on this clone: Antigen specificity is unknown.

General study points: HLA alleles were associated with 15,000 to 20,000 TCR beta sequences in a later analysis at 0.05 false discovery rate. In all likelihood, a cluster of highly shared sequence variants was a sequencing artifact. It was reported in a later analysis that an Asian-associated ancestry cluster showed fewer N-insertions than the approximately 670-donor mean. High specificity and sensitivity for cytomegalovirus status were reported for the classifier.

The chain has TRBV27 and TRBJ1-1; no reliable D call. Sequenced material: PBMCs. This receptor was obtained from a man younger than 40 in good health and CMV-seronegative. As DNA, the CDR3 is TGTGCCAGCAGTTTTCTCGGGGAGACCACTGAAGCTTTCTTT. It codes for CASSFLGETTEAFF.